This is a list of T cell receptor beta chains from one sample in a study of cytomegalovirus exposure and HLA in healthy donors. Assay used: immunoSEQ multiplex PCR; TCRdb lists only in-frame clones, some missing. Altogether 200,000 to 250,000 clones are present, approximately 87% being singletons, with the ten largest covering around 5.5%. The sample consisted of PBMCs. Receptor source: a woman in her late teens or twenties in good health and CMV-seronegative. The CDR3 runs from the conserved cysteine through the conserved F or W. The order of the fields is V gene, J gene, clone size, D gene, CDR3 DNA, CDR3 protein. A D gene is named only where the DNA matches it firmly. Clone size is shown for a subset of rows, as once, few, many or a class of expanded clone.

TRBV5-1,TRBJ2-7,few,TRBD2,TGCGCCAGCAGCTTGGAGGGCGGGAGATCCTACGAGCAGTACTTC,CASSLEGGRSYEQYF
TRBV18,TRBJ2-1,-,-,TGTGCCAGCTCACCGAGGGCTGGTGAGCAGTTCTTC,CASSPRAGEQFF
TRBV2,TRBJ1-1,-,TRBD1,TGTGCCAGCAAGGGGGCTTGGAACACTGAAGCTTTCTTT,CASKGAWNTEAFF
TRBV30,TRBJ1-4,-,-,TGTGCCTGGAGCCTCAGTGAAAAACTGTTTTTT,CAWSLSEKLFF
TRBV5-1,TRBJ1-2,-,-,TGCGCCAGCTCCGCAGGGAATCGGGATGGCTACACCTTC,CASSAGNRDGYTF
TRBV28,TRBJ2-7,-,-,TGTGCCAGCAGTTTAGCGGGGTACGAGCAGTACTTC,CASSLAGYEQYF
TRBV5-6,TRBJ1-1,-,-,TGTGCCAGCAGCTTGTTAGGGTTAAACACTGAAGCTTTCTTT,CASSLLGLNTEAFF
TRBV18,TRBJ2-2,few,-,TGTGCCAGCTCACAGTATTGGGGGAGAAACACCGGGGAGCTGTTTTTT,CASSQYWGRNTGELFF
TRBV6-1,TRBJ2-1,-,TRBD2,TGTGCCAGCACCTACCGGACTAGCTGGGGTGAGCAGTTCTTC,CASTYRTSWGEQFF
TRBV2,TRBJ2-7,-,TRBD2,TGTGCCATAAAACTAGCGGGAGGGCCCTACGAGCAGTACTTC,CAIKLAGGPYEQYF
TRBV19,TRBJ1-1,-,-,TGTGCCAGTAGTGTGACTATATCGAGGAACACTGAAGCTTTCTTT,CASSVTISRNTEAFF
TRBV9,TRBJ1-2,-,-,TGTGCCAGCAGCCCATCCCCCAGACCCGGCTACACCTTC,CASSPSPRPGYTF
TRBV15,TRBJ2-7,-,TRBD1,TGTGCCACCAGCAGATTGAAGGGGGACAGGGGGTACGAGCAGTACTTC,CATSRLKGDRGYEQYF
TRBV4-1,TRBJ1-1,-,-,TGCGCCAGCAGCTACGGGGGGGGCATGAACACTGAAGCTTTCTTT,CASSYGGGMNTEAFF
TRBV2,TRBJ1-1,-,-,TGTGCCAGCAGCGCAGACCTGAACACTGAAGCTTTCTTT,CASSADLNTEAFF
TRBV5-5,TRBJ2-1,-,TRBD2,TGTGCCAGCAGCTCCTATAAGTTCCCGGGACTAGGGGTCTTC,CASSSYKFPGLGVF
TRBV30,TRBJ2-6,-,-,TGTGCCTGGGCCAAAGGGGCTGGGGCCAACGTCCTGACTTTC,CAWAKGAGANVLTF
TRBV25-1,TRBJ2-1,few,-,TGTGCCAGCAGTGAAGTCGGACAGCTCTACAATGAGCAGTTCTTC,CASSEVGQLYNEQFF
TRBV5-1,TRBJ2-1,-,TRBD2,TGCGCCAGCAGCTCCCGGGAGGGACCCTACAATGAGCAGTTCTTC,CASSSREGPYNEQFF
TRBV7-8,TRBJ2-2,-,TRBD1,TGTGCCAGCAGCCCCGGGACAGGGGTAGATGGAGGGGAGCTGTTTTTT,CASSPGTGVDGGELFF
TRBV29-1,TRBJ2-1,-,-,TGCAGCGTTGTGGTGCAGGGCCGCAATGAGCAGTTCTTC,CSVVVQGRNEQFF
TRBV2,TRBJ2-7,-,-,TGTGCCAGCAGCGCCCAGGCCCTGACCCGTGGGCAGTACTTC,CASSAQALTRGQYF
TRBV5-4,TRBJ1-2,-,-,TGTGCCAGCAGCCCGACAGCTAACTATGGCTACACCTTC,CASSPTANYGYTF
TRBV7-5,TRBJ2-7,few,-,TGTGCCAGAAGCCCACCCCTGACCGGGGCCTACGAGCAGTACTTC,CARSPPLTGAYEQYF
TRBV7-9,TRBJ2-7,-,TRBD1,TGTGCCAGCATTTCGGACAGGGAAGGCTACGAGCAGTACTTC,CASISDREGYEQYF
TRBV18,TRBJ2-7,-,TRBD1,TGTGCCAGCTCACCACCCCCGGGACAGATCTCCTACGAGCAGTACTTC,CASSPPPGQISYEQYF
TRBV27,TRBJ2-1,-,-,TGTGCCAGCAGTCGTATCGGGTTTCCATCCTACAATGAGCAGTTCTTC,CASSRIGFPSYNEQFF
TRBV7-2,TRBJ2-5,many,TRBD2,TGTGCCAGCAGCTTAGGATTAGCCCGGGGGGTACAAGAGACCCAGTACTTC,CASSLGLARGVQETQYF
TRBV5-1,TRBJ2-1,-,TRBD2,TGCGCCAGCAGCTACGGACTAGTTATCGGTGATGAGCAGTTCTTC,CASSYGLVIGDEQFF
TRBV11-3,TRBJ1-1,-,-,TGTGCCAGCAGCTATGGGGGGGGCAACACTGAAGCTTTCTTT,CASSYGGGNTEAFF
TRBV4-1,TRBJ1-2,-,TRBD1,TGCGCCAGCAGCCTACAGGGGGAAAACTATGGCTACACCTTC,CASSLQGENYGYTF
TRBV19,TRBJ2-1,-,TRBD2,TGTGCCAGTAGCTCCAGCGGGGGAGACAATGAGCAGTTCTTC,CASSSSGGDNEQFF
TRBV5-8,TRBJ1-6,few,TRBD1,TGTGCCAGCAGCTTTGACAGGGGCCCGCTTTCACCCCTCCACTTT,CASSFDRGPLSPLHF
TRBV27,TRBJ1-1,-,TRBD1,TGTGCCAGCAGTCCCAGGGGGGTCCCGGAGGCTTTCTTT,CASSPRGVPEAFF
TRBV7-2,TRBJ1-2,-,-,TGTGCCAGCAGCTGGGGGCAGGGGCATTATGGCTACACCTTC,CASSWGQGHYGYTF
TRBV5-1,TRBJ2-7,-,TRBD1,TGCGCCAGCAGCTGGAAACAGGGGGCGTCGTCCTACGAGCAGTACTTC,CASSWKQGASSYEQYF
TRBV5-6,TRBJ1-2,-,-,TGTGCCAGCAGCTTGGCCGGGGTCTATGGCTACACCTTC,CASSLAGVYGYTF
TRBV27,TRBJ2-1,-,TRBD1,TGTGCCAGCAGCCTCGACAGGGTCTTGGATGAGCAGTTCTTC,CASSLDRVLDEQFF
TRBV11-1,TRBJ2-7,-,-,TGTGCCAGCAGCTCCGGGATTTACGAGCAGTACTTC,CASSSGIYEQYF
TRBV27,TRBJ1-3,once,-,TGTGCCAGCATACCGCGAGGGAGGTATGTGGGAAACACCATATATTTT,CASIPRGRYVGNTIYF
TRBV29-1,TRBJ2-1,-,TRBD2,TGCAGCCTCCGGGGACTAGCGGGAGGTGAGCAGTTCTTC,CSLRGLAGGEQFF
TRBV7-3,TRBJ2-1,-,TRBD1,TGTGCCAGCAGCTCAAGACAGGGGTTCAATGAGCAGTTCTTC,CASSSRQGFNEQFF
TRBV2,TRBJ2-1,-,-,TGTGCCAGCAGTGACGTACGTGGGTCCTACAATGAGCAGTTCTTC,CASSDVRGSYNEQFF
TRBV30,TRBJ2-7,-,TRBD1,TGTGCCACCGGGACAGGGGGCAACGAGCAGTACTTC,CATGTGGNEQYF
TRBV10-3,TRBJ2-1,once,-,TGTGCCATCAGGGGGGCCCATGGGGACAATGAGCAGTTCTTC,CAIRGAHGDNEQFF
TRBV28,TRBJ2-1,once,-,TGTGCCAGCAGCCCGATAGGTTTCTACAATGAGCAGTTCTTC,CASSPIGFYNEQFF
TRBV4-1,TRBJ2-1,once,TRBD2,TGCGCCAGCAGCCAGAGCGGGAGGGCCTCAAAGTTCTTC,CASSQSGRASKFF
TRBV30,TRBJ1-4,-,-,TGTGCCTGGAGTCCCGCTCCGGGGGGTTTGAGTGAAAAACTGTTTTTT,CAWSPAPGGLSEKLFF
TRBV2,TRBJ2-5,-,TRBD2,TGTGCCAGAGACACCGGCGGGGGGACCCAGTACTTC,CARDTGGGTQYF
TRBV2,TRBJ1-2,-,TRBD1,TGTGCCAGCAGGGGACAGGGAACGGGACGATACTACACCTTC,CASRGQGTGRYYTF
TRBV4-1,TRBJ2-1,-,-,TGCGCCAGCAGCCAAGATTGGCGGCCAAATTCTTACAATGAGCAGTTCTTC,CASSQDWRPNSYNEQFF